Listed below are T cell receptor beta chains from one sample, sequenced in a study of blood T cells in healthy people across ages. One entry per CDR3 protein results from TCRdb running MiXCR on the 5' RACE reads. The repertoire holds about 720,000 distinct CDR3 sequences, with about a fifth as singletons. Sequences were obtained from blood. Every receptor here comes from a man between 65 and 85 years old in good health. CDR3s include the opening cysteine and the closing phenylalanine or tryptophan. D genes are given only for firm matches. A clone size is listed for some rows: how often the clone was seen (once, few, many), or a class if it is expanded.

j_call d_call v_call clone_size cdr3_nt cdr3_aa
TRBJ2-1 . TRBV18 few TGTGCCAGCTCACCCCTTACAGGGAACAATGAGCAGTTCTTC CASSPLTGNNEQFF
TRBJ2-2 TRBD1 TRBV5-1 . TGCGCCAGCAGCACCCGACAGGGCTCTTTCACCGGGGAGCTGTTTTTT CASSTRQGSFTGELFF
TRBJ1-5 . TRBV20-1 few TGCAGTGCTAGTGGAGGTAGTCGTCGCAATCAGCCCCAGCATTTT CSASGGSRRNQPQHF
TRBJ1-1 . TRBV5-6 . TGTGCCAGCAGCTTGACGCTCGACCACACTGAAGCTTTCTTT CASSLTLDHTEAFF
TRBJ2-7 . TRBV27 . TGTGCCAGCAGTTCCCAAAACCTAATCTACGAGCAGTACTTC CASSSQNLIYEQYF
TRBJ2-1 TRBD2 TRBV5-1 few TGCGCCAGCAGCTCCGGGACTAGCGAGCAGTTCTTC CASSSGTSEQFF
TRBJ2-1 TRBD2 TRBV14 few TGTGCCAGCAACGGCACTAGCGGGAGAAATGAGCAGTTCTTC CASNGTSGRNEQFF
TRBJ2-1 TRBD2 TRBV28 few TGTGCCAGCAGTTTAATAGCTAGCGGGGCACCCAATGAGCAGTTCTTC CASSLIASGAPNEQFF
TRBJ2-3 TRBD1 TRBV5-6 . TGTGCCAGCAGCTTTTTCCCGACAGGGGGCAGGGATACGCAGTATTTT CASSFFPTGGRDTQYF
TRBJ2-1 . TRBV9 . TGTGCCAGCAGCGTAGTTGGGGCCCAAAACAATGAGCAGTTCTTC CASSVVGAQNNEQFF
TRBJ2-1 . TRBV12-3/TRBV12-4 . TGTGCCAGCACCGTCGGGGGTTCTTACTACAATGAGCGGTTCTTC CASTVGGSYYNERFF
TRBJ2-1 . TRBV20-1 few TGCAGTGCTAGAGGGGAGTCAGTTTCCTACAATGAGCAGTTCTTC CSARGESVSYNEQFF
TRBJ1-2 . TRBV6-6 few TGTGCCAGCAGCGATATAACCTACACCTTC CASSDITYTF
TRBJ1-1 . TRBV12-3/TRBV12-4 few TGTGCCAGCAGTTTGGGCAGGGCCACTGAAGCTTTCTTT CASSLGRATEAFF
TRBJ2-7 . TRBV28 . TGTGCCAGCAGCTTGGAACAGCCAGAGCAGTACTTC CASSLEQPEQYF
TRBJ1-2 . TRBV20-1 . TGCAGTGCTAGAGTGTCAGGGGAAGGGAACTATGGCTACACCTTC CSARVSGEGNYGYTF
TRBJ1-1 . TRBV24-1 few TGTGCCACCAGTGATTCCCGCGACTCTCTGGAGAACACTGAAGCTTTCTTT CATSDSRDSLENTEAFF
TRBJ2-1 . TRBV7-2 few TGTGCCAGCAGGGGGAGCGGAACCTACAATGAGCAGTTCTTC CASRGSGTYNEQFF
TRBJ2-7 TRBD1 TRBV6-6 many TGTGCCAGCAGTTCATTCCAACAGGGGAATAACTTCTACGAGCAGTACTTC CASSSFQQGNNFYEQYF
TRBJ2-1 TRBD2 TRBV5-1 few TGCGCCAGCAGCTTCCAGCTAGCGGGGGCCTCCTACAATGAGCAGTTCTTC CASSFQLAGASYNEQFF
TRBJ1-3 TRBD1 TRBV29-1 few TGCAGCGGCCGGGACAGTCGCGGGGACACCATATATTTT CSGRDSRGDTIYF
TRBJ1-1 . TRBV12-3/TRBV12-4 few TGTGCCAGCAGTCCACCATTGAGGGTCATGAACACTGAAGCTTTCTTT CASSPPLRVMNTEAFF
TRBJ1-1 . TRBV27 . TGTGCCAGCAGCCGATGGGGGGGAGACACTGAAGCTTTCTTT CASSRWGGDTEAFF
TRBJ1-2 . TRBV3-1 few TGTGCCAGCAGCCTCAGTCCAGGAGAATCGGACACCTTC CASSLSPGESDTF
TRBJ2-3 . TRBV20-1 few TGCAGTGCTACTAGGCGGGATTTAGATACGCAGTATTTT CSATRRDLDTQYF
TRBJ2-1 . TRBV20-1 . TGCAGTGCTAGAGACCTTCCGAGCGAGCAGTTCTTC CSARDLPSEQFF
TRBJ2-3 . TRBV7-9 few TGTGCCAGCAGCTTAGCGGTGGGTCCGGGGACAGATACGCAGTATTTT CASSLAVGPGTDTQYF
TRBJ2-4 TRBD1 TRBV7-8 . TGTGCCAGCAGCTTAGTAGCGGACAGGGAACGGTACTTC CASSLVADRERYF
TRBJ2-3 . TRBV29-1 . TGCAGCGGTCGGACAGAGCGCACAGATACGCAGTATTTT CSGRTERTDTQYF
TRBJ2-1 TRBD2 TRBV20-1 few TGCAGTGCTCCTAACCCGCCTTGGCGGGGGGGCGTCTCCTACAATGAGCAGTTCTTC CSAPNPPWRGGVSYNEQFF
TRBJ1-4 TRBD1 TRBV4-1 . TGCGCCAGCAGCCAAGCGGAACAGGGGAATGAAAAACTGTTTTTT CASSQAEQGNEKLFF
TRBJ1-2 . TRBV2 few TGTGCCAGCAGTGAGGGGCGTACCTATGGCTACACCTTC CASSEGRTYGYTF
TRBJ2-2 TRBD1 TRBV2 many TGTGCCAGCAGTGAAGCCGGACAGGGGGACAACGGGGAGCTGTTTTTT CASSEAGQGDNGELFF
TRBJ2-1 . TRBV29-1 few TGCAGCGTTGAGTTCCGGGCCGTCGAGCAGTTCTTC CSVEFRAVEQFF
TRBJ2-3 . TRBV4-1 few TGCGCCAGCAGCCAAGATGGCGGGGGCTCCGACACAGATACGCAGTATTTT CASSQDGGGSDTDTQYF
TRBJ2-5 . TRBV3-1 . TGTGCCAGCAGCCGCAACAATATACAAGAGACCCAGTACTTC CASSRNNIQETQYF
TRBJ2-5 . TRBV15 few TGTGCCACCAGCAGAGATCTGGGGGAAGGGATAGGAGAGACCCAGTACTTC CATSRDLGEGIGETQYF
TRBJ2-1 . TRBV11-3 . TGTGCCAGCAGCACGGGCCCCGACAGGCAGTTCTTC CASSTGPDRQFF
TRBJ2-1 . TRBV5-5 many TGTGCCAGCAGCTTAGAACAGGGAGTTTTCAATGAGCAGTTCTTC CASSLEQGVFNEQFF
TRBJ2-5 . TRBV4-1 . TGCGCCAGCAGCCAATCCACAGGGTGGTTTCAAGAGACCCAGTACTTC CASSQSTGWFQETQYF
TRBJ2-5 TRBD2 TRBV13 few TGTGCCAGCAGCTCTAGACTGGCGGGGGGTCCCGGGGCCCAGTACTTC CASSSRLAGGPGAQYF
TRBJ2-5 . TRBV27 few . CASSWGQGSGETRYF
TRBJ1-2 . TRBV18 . TGTGCCAGCTCACTAACCGGGACGTTGGAAAGAGGCTACACCTTC CASSLTGTLERGYTF
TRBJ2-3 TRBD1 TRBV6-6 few TGTGCCAGCAGAGCGGACAGGGCGACAGATACGCAGTATTTT CASRADRATDTQYF
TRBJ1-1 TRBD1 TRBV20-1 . TGCAGTGCGCCGGACAGGGTCACTGAAGCTTTCTTT CSAPDRVTEAFF
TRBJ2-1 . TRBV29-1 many TGCAGCGTGGTCAAACAGGGTGGGATGTCCTACAATGAGCAGTTCTTC CSVVKQGGMSYNEQFF
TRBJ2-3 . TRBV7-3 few TGTGCCAGCAGCGAGGGACGGGGCCCCCGACTAACAGATACGCAGTATTTT CASSEGRGPRLTDTQYF
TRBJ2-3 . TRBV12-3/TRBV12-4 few TGTGCCAGCAGTTGGGGAAGTCATCCAGATACGCAGTATTTT CASSWGSHPDTQYF
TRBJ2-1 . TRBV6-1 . TGTGCCAGCAGTGAGCTACTAGCATCCTACAATGAGCAGTTCTTC CASSELLASYNEQFF
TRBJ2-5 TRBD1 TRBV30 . TGTGCCTGGAAATTGGGACAGAATCTAAAGACCCAGTACTTC CAWKLGQNLKTQYF
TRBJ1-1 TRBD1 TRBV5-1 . TGCGCCAGCAGCTTGGGGCCGACAGGGTCCCAGCTTGAACCTTTCTTT CASSLGPTGSQLEPFF
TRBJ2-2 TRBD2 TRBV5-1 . TGCGCCAGCAGCACGGGACTAGCGGGAACTACCGGGGAGCTGTTTTTT CASSTGLAGTTGELFF
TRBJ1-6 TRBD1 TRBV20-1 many TGCAGTGCTAGAGATGTAGAGGGGGCCTCATTATCGGGACACCTTAATTCACCCCTCCACTTT CSARDVEGASLSGHLNSPLHF
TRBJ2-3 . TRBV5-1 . TGCGCCAGCAGCATCACAGGGTTTTATACAGATACGCAGTATTTT CASSITGFYTDTQYF
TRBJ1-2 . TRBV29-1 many TGCAGCGTTGAACCCCGCCAAGGGGGTCTTGGCTACACCTTC CSVEPRQGGLGYTF
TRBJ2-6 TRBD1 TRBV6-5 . TGCGCCAGCAGCTTGGACAGGGCTGGGGCCAACGTCCTGACTTTC CASSLDRAGANVLTF
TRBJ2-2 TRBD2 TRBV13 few TGTGCCAGCAGCTCTCCCTTGGGACTAGCGCTTAACACCGGGGAGCTGTTTTTT CASSSPLGLALNTGELFF
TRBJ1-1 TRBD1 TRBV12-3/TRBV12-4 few TGTGCCAGCAGTTTTGGACAGGTAGCTGAAGCTTTCTTT CASSFGQVAEAFF
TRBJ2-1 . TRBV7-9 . TGTGCCAGCAGCTTAAGAGTAATTAGGGCTCCGGACAATGAGCAGTTCTTC CASSLRVIRAPDNEQFF